This passage covers 30 T cell receptor beta chains from one sample sequenced in a study of neurological immune-mediated disorders. TCRdb used MiXCR to reprocess the 5' RACE reads, holding one entry per CDR3 protein. The repertoire holds some 29,000 distinct CDR3 sequences, about 12% seen once, with about 5.3% in the top ten. The specimen was PBMCs. Receptor source: a woman aged 60-75 years in good health.

This clonotype was counted ten times or more. V is TRBV5-5 and J is TRBJ2-3, with a weak D call TRBD2 (5 bases). This CDR3 spans 14 amino acids. With 4 bases removed from V and 0 bases from J, the gap between germline ends came to 9 bases. Germline lookup yields CDR1 SGHKS and CDR2 YYEKEE (reference sequence). The CDR3 here is CASSQDYSTDTQYF. The DNA of the CDR3 is TGTGCCAGCAGCCAAGACTACAGCACAGATACGCAGTATTTT.

This clonotype was observed many times. The chain couples TRBV4-2 to TRBJ1-5; no definite D call. V lost 1 base, J lost 0 bases, and 7 bases lay in between. This CDR3 region has 15 residues. CDR1 and CDR2 (germline): LGHNA, YNFKEQ. This CDR3 is CASSQVLDSNQPQHF. The CDR3 bases are TGTGCCAGCAGCCAAGTGCTGGATAGCAATCAGCCCCAGCATTTT.

This clonotype has ten or more counts. The rearrangement uses TRBV12-3 or TRBV12-4 and TRBJ2-1; 9 nucleotides agree with TRBD1. The CDR3 runs to 16 residues. V shed 6 bases, J shed 0 bases, and the junction held 6 bases outside the gene matches. CDR3 sequence (DNA): TGTGCCAGCAGCAACAGGGGGCTGAGCTCCTACAATGAGCAGTTCTTC. The encoded protein is CASSNRGLSSYNEQFF.

This clonotype was counted many times. V usage is TRBV7-2 and J usage is TRBJ2-3, with 7 bases matching TRBD2. Germline V lookup: CDR1 SGHTA, CDR2 FQGNSA. After removal of 1 base from V and 3 bases from J, the junction contained 4 bases not matched to a gene. This CDR3 spans 15 amino acids. DNA for the CDR3: TGTGCCAGCAGCTTAGTGGGGGGGGTTACAGATACGCAGTATTTT. This encodes CASSLVGGVTDTQYF.

V is TRBV29-1 and J is TRBJ1-2; D possibly corresponds to TRBD1 (6 bases). V was trimmed by 7 bases and J by 4 bases, leaving 16 bases between them. This CDR3 comprises 13 residues. Germline V gene sequence: CDR1 SQVTM, CDR2 ANQGSEA. Here the CDR3 DNA reads TGCAGCGCCTCAGGGGCCGTTGGCTATGGCTACACCTTC. It codes for CSASGAVGYGYTF.

This clonotype showed up many times. The chain recombines TRBV5-1 with TRBJ1-2, with a possible D match to TRBD1 (5 bases). With 3 bases removed from V and 4 bases from J, the gap between germline ends came to 7 bases. The V gene's germline CDR1 is SGHRS and CDR2 YFSETQ. This CDR3 comprises 12 residues. The CDR3 spells CASSYDSYGYTF. The CDR3 region has the DNA TGCGCCAGCAGCTATGACAGCTATGGCTACACCTTC. Full variable domain (rest looked up from reference TRBV5-1 and TRBJ1-2): KAGVTQTPRYLIKTRGQQVTLSCSPISGHRSVSWYQQTPGQGLQFLFEYFSETQRNKGNFPGRFSGRQFSNSRSEMNVSTLELGDSALYLCASSYDSYGYTFGSGTRLTVV.

This clonotype was recorded many times. The chain links TRBV7-2 to TRBJ2-5; possibly TRBD2 for D (6 bases). CDR3 length equals 14 residues. Trimming took off 5 bases at V and 4 bases at J, with 14 bases between the two ends. Germline CDR1 and CDR2: SGHTA and FQGNSA. The CDR3 DNA reads TGTGCCAGCAGCCCCAGGGCGGGGTTAGAGACCCAGTACTTC. Translating it yields CASSPRAGLETQYF.

This clonotype was seen many times. The chain employs TRBV7-2 and TRBJ2-1; 10 bases agree with TRBD2. Unmatched junction bases numbered 12, after V lost 5 bases and J lost 8 bases. CDR3 length equals 16 residues. Germline V lookup: CDR1 SGHTA, CDR2 FQGNSA. CDR3 sequence: CASSSSGSGGAYEQFF. CDR3 sequence (DNA): TGTGCCAGCAGCAGTTCAGGGAGCGGGGGGGCCTATGAGCAGTTCTTC.

About this clonotype: A much larger clone lies one base from this, so it may be a read error. The rearrangement joins TRBV7-6 to TRBJ2-1; D ambiguous. The CDR3 has 16 amino acids. Germline V gene sequence: CDR1 SGHVS, CDR2 FNYEAQ. Between the trimmed V and J ends, which lost 5 bases and 2 bases, there was a span of 16 bases. CDR3 loop: CASSLPSWGPYNEQFF. The CDR3 DNA is TGTGCCAGCAGCCTCCCCAGCTGGGGTCCCTACAATGAGCAGTTCTTC.

This clonotype was found many times. The V call is TRBV5-5, the J call TRBJ2-3, with D unclear. Trimming took off 2 bases at V and 5 bases at J, with 3 bases between the two ends. The CDR3 contains 11 residues. The V gene's germline CDR1 is SGHKS and CDR2 YYEKEE (reference sequence). CDR3 nucleotides: TGTGCCAGCAGCTTCATAGATACGCAGTATTTT. Its translation is CASSFIDTQYF.

On this clonotype: This may arise from a read error, as a much more abundant clone is one base away. The chain carries TRBV14 and TRBJ1-2; D gene ambiguous. V shed 1 base and J shed 2 bases, with 2 bases lying between them. The germline CDR1 and CDR2 sequences are SGHDN and FVKESK. The CDR3 length is 12 residues. The CDR3 protein is CASSQVNYGYTF. The DNA for the CDR3 is TGTGCCAGCAGCCAAGTAAACTATGGCTACACCTTC.

This clonotype was detected ten times or more. This chain links TRBV10-2 with TRBJ2-3; TRBD2 aligns across 11 bases. The CDR3 contains 15 residues. With 5 bases clipped from V and 6 bases from J, the junction kept 7 bases outside the gene matches. Per germline, CDR1 WSHSY and CDR2 SAAADI. The CDR3 DNA is TGCGCCAGCAGTCTCTATAGCGGGGGGGGTGATACGCAGTATTTT. Its translation: CASSLYSGGGDTQYF.

This clonotype has ten or more counts. This chain links TRBV18 with TRBJ2-7, with D perhaps TRBD1 (6 bases). Germline V CDR1 and CDR2: KGHSH, LQKENI. V was clipped by 3 bases and J by 0 bases, with 15 bases between them. This CDR3 has 16 residues. CDR3 in amino acids: CASSPRTARDSYEQYF. The DNA for the CDR3 is TGTGCCAGCTCACCCAGGACAGCTCGGGACTCCTACGAGCAGTACTTC.

About this clonotype itself: The junction shows a germline mismatch at one end, possibly a read error. The chain has TRBV12-5 and TRBJ1-5, with 10 bases fitting TRBD1. The CDR3 is 20 residues long. Germline CDR1 reads LGHNT; CDR2 reads FRNRAP. The CDR3 is CASGLCRARWTGGLNQPLHF. The DNA of the CDR3 is TGTGCTAGTGGTTTGTGCAGGGCGAGATGGACAGGGGGTCTCAATCAGCCCCTGCATTTT.

In this sample, this clonotype turned up many times. The rearrangement joins TRBV3-2 to TRBJ2-1; no DNA check was done on the table's D call, TRBD2. TRBV3-2 is tagged as a pseudogene. The CDR3 has 13 amino acids. CDR3 DNA sequence: TGTGCCAGCAGCCAAAGCCCCGGAGGTGAGCAGTTCTTC. Its protein is CASSQSPGGEQFF.

This clonotype was recorded at least ten times. The V gene is TRBV6-2 or TRBV6-3, the J gene TRBJ2-3, with no clear D. The CDR3 sequence is 14 residues long. CDR1 and CDR2 (germline): MNHEY, SVGEGT. The V and J ends lost 2 bases and 2 bases respectively, with 8 bases between them. In DNA, the CDR3 is TGTGCCAGCAGTTACGTAATTCCCACAGATACGCAGTATTTT. It specifies CASSYVIPTDTQYF.

This clonotype appeared many times. This chain connects TRBV28 to TRBJ2-1, with D tentatively TRBD1 (5 bases). This CDR3 is 15 amino acids long. Per the germline V gene, CDR1 is MDHEN and CDR2 is SYDVKM. Trimming took 1 base from V and 3 from J, leaving 10 bases between them. The CDR3 DNA is TGTGCCAGCAGTTTATTCCCAGGGAACTACAATGAGCAGTTCTTC. Amino acids: CASSLFPGNYNEQFF. The full variable domain, in which reference TRBV28 and TRBJ2-1 provide the parts outside the CDR3, is DVKVTQSSRYLVKRTGEKVFLECVQDMDHENMFWYRQDPGLGLRLIYFSYDVKMKEKGDIPEGYSVSREKKERFSLILESASTNQTSMYLCASSLFPGNYNEQFFGPGTRLTVL.

This clonotype was detected many times. This CDR3 is CASSLYTRDTQYF. The CDR3 bases are TGTGCCAGCAGTCTGTATACTAGGGATACGCAGTATTTT. The rearrangement links TRBV3-1 to TRBJ2-3, with D tentatively TRBD2 (5 bases). This CDR3 contains 13 residues. The V gene lost 6 bases and the J gene lost 6 bases, with 13 bases spanning the gap. Germline-derived CDR1 and CDR2 are LGHDT and YNNKEL (reference sequence).

Many counts were recorded for this clonotype. The genes are TRBV20-1 and TRBJ2-3; the match to TRBD2 covers 9 bases. Germline trimming cut 0 bases from V and 4 bases from J; bases unmatched to any gene: 11. This CDR3 has 17 amino acids. Per germline, CDR1 DFQATT and CDR2 SNEGSKA (reference sequence). The CDR3 DNA sequence: TGCAGTGCTAGAGATCTCGGGAGTAGCGGGGGCTCAGATACGCAGTATTTT. Translation gives CSARDLGSSGGSDTQYF.

About this clonotype: A single base separates this from a much larger clone, so it may be a read error. This CDR3 reads CASSLVGVADTEAFF. DNA of the CDR3: TGCGCCAGCAGCTTGGTGGGGGTGGCGGATACTGAAGCTTTCTTT. V usage is TRBV5-1 and J usage is TRBJ1-1, with TRBD1 as a possible D gene (5 bases). Trimming cost V 0 bases and J 5 bases, with 14 bases left between them. This CDR3 region has 15 residues. CDR1 and CDR2 (germline): SGHRS, YFSETQ.

This clonotype has ten or more counts. The rearrangement uses TRBV29-1 and TRBJ2-5, with D possibly TRBD1 on 5 matching bases. Germline CDR1 reads SQVTM; CDR2 reads ANQGSEA. There are 14 residues in the CDR3. Trimming took 7 bases from V and 0 from J, leaving 15 bases between them. This CDR3 reads CSAQTDTYQETQYF. Written as DNA, the CDR3 is TGCAGCGCCCAGACAGATACTTACCAAGAGACCCAGTACTTC. Full variable domain (outside the CDR3, taken from reference TRBV29-1 and TRBJ2-5): SAVISQKPSRDICQRGTSLTIQCQVDSQVTMMFWYRQQPGQSLTLIATANQGSEATYESGFVIDKFPISRPNLTFSTLTVSNMSPEDSSIYLCSAQTDTYQETQYFGPGTRLLVL.

Many counts were recorded for this clonotype. The CDR3 DNA sequence: TGTGCCAGTAAAACTAACACAGATACGCAGTATTTT. Translation gives CASKTNTDTQYF. This chain joins TRBV7-2 and TRBJ2-3; D gene unclear. The V end was cut by 9 bases, the J end by 2 bases, with 9 bases between. Germline-derived CDR1 and CDR2 are SGHTA and FQGNSA. The CDR3 length is 12 residues.

On this clonotype: At one end the junction does not follow the germline gene, possibly because of a read error. The CDR3 region has the DNA TGTGCCAGCAGTTACAGGGCGCTAGCCAAAAACATACAGTACTTC. Translation: CASSYRALAKNIQYF. The chain uses TRBV6-2 or TRBV6-3 and TRBJ2-4, with D perhaps matching TRBD2 (5 bases). Germline lookup yields CDR1 MNHEY and CDR2 SVGEGT. The CDR3 extends over 15 amino acids.

This clonotype was seen at least ten times. The chain uses TRBV5-1 and TRBJ1-1, with D perhaps matching TRBD1 (5 bases). Germline loops: CDR1 SGHRS, CDR2 YFSETQ. V lost 4 bases to trimming and J lost 6 bases, with 22 bases between them. The CDR3 contains 16 residues. The DNA for the CDR3 is TGCGCCAGCAGCCAAGACCTCGGGACGGCGAAAGCTGAAGCTTTCTTT. This codes for CASSQDLGTAKAEAFF.

V and J are TRBV15 and TRBJ2-1; 8 nucleotides align to TRBD2. From germline, CDR1 is LNHNV and CDR2 YYDKDF (reference sequence). J gave up 5 bases and V 1 base, and 4 bases lay outside the gene matches. This CDR3 has 15 amino acids. This CDR3 is CATSRVQAGDNEQFF. CDR3 bases: TGTGCCACCAGCAGAGTGCAAGCGGGGGACAATGAGCAGTTCTTC.

Many counts were recorded for this clonotype. The chain is built from TRBV20-1 and TRBJ1-6, with 9 bases identical to TRBD1. The CDR3 runs to 17 residues. Germline CDR1 is DFQATT and CDR2 is SNEGSKA (reference sequence). The V and J ends lost 3 bases and 1 base, in that order; junction bases with no gene match: 7. DNA of the CDR3: TGCAGTGCTAGGGGTACAGGGGGCAATTCCTATAATTCACCCCTCCACTTT. Translation: CSARGTGGNSYNSPLHF.

Many counts were recorded for this clonotype. The chain joins TRBV9 to TRBJ1-1; D call uncertain. The CDR3 is 13 amino acids. The germline CDR1 and CDR2 sequences are SGDLS and YYNGEE. Trimming shortened V by 0 bases and J by 1 base, and 4 bases separated the two germline ends. The CDR3 region is CASSVDRNTEAFF. The CDR3 DNA follows: TGTGCCAGCAGCGTAGACAGGAACACTGAAGCTTTCTTT.

Remarks on this clonotype: This likely comes from a read error, as the CDR3 has no conserved phenylalanine or tryptophan at its end. The V call is TRBV20-1, the J call TRBJ2-3; D is perhaps TRBD2 (6 bases). V was clipped by 7 bases and J by 1 base, with 18 bases between them. CDR1 and CDR2 (germline): DFQATT, SNEGSKA (reference sequence). This CDR3 contains 15 residues. CDR3 amino acids: CSVTPPGTCTDTQYS. The DNA for the CDR3 is TGCAGTGTTACCCCCCCGGGGACTTGCACAGATACGCAGTATTCT.

This clonotype has a count of ten or more. This chain uses TRBV12-3 or TRBV12-4 with TRBJ2-3; D is ambiguous. The CDR3 is 17 residues long. V lost 1 base to trimming and J lost 2 bases, with 16 bases between them. CDR3 in amino acids: CASSLVGGRRITDTQYF. The CDR3 DNA reads TGTGCCAGCAGTTTAGTCGGTGGCCGACGAATCACAGATACGCAGTATTTT.

This clonotype came up a few times. The chain employs TRBV7-2 and TRBJ1-3; 8 bases agree with TRBD1. From germline, CDR1 is SGHTA and CDR2 FQGNSA. The CDR3 is 15 residues long. Unmatched junction bases numbered 7, after V lost 3 bases and J lost 6 bases. For the CDR3, the DNA is TGTGCCAGCAGCTTCCCTCAGGGGGCCTCAAACACCATATATTTT. Translated, it gives CASSFPQGASNTIYF.